A single sample gave rise to the 19 T cell receptor beta chains below, sequenced in a study of blood T cell repertoires in COVID-19. TCRdb's copy holds only in-frame clones and misses some; the assay was immunoSEQ multiplex PCR. The table has around 300,000 clones, around 89% seen once. The sample consisted of peripheral blood. Receptors originate from a woman aged 45 to 65 with active or convalescent COVID-19.

The chain's CDR3 is CAWSRVAGGGETQYF. The CDR3 DNA sequence: TGTGCCTGGAGTAGGGTAGCGGGGGGCGGGGAGACCCAGTACTTC. The chain has TRBV30 and TRBJ2-5, with 10 bases identical to TRBD2. CDR1 is GTSNPN and CDR2 is SVGIG in the germline V gene (reference sequence). CDR3 length: 15 amino acids. The trim removed 2 bases at V and 5 bases at J, leaving 8 bases unmatched.

The chain links TRBV15 to TRBJ1-3; D is unclear. The germline V gene encodes CDR1 LNHNV and CDR2 YYDKDF (reference sequence). Trimming cost V 1 base and J 2 bases, with 3 bases left between them. There are 13 residues in the CDR3. CDR3: CATSRGAGNTIYF. The DNA for the CDR3 is TGTGCCACCAGCAGAGGCGCTGGAAACACCATATATTTT.

The chain recombines TRBV5-1 with TRBJ2-7, with D unresolved. Trimming took 4 bases from V and 5 from J, leaving 19 bases between them. The CDR3 length is 15 residues. Germline V lookup: CDR1 SGHRS, CDR2 YFSETQ. CDR3 bases: TGCGCCAGCAGCCCCTACGGCCCTCACCAGGACGAGCAGTACTTC. Protein sequence: CASSPYGPHQDEQYF.

The chain couples TRBV20-1 to TRBJ1-2, with 10 nucleotides matching TRBD1. This CDR3 spans 17 amino acids. The ends lost 4 bases at V and 1 base at J; junction bases unmatched: 12. Germline CDR1 is DFQATT and CDR2 is SNEGSKA (reference sequence). This CDR3 is CSANDGTGEIVNYGYTF. CDR3 in DNA: TGCAGTGCTAATGACGGGACAGGGGAAATTGTTAACTATGGCTACACCTTC.

The chain carries TRBV12-3 or TRBV12-4 and TRBJ1-1; D is uncertain. This CDR3 contains 12 residues. The V end lost 3 bases, the J end lost 5 bases, and 7 bases lay between the germline ends. The CDR3 spells CASSFADTEAFF. As DNA, the CDR3 is TGTGCCAGCAGTTTTGCGGATACTGAAGCTTTCTTT.

The chain employs TRBV18 and TRBJ2-1; possibly TRBD2 for D (7 bases). Germline lookup yields CDR1 KGHSH and CDR2 LQKENI. CDR3 length: 15 residues. V lost 6 bases and J lost 5, with 17 bases in between. CDR3 amino acids: CASSPGGPENNEQFF. The CDR3 region has the DNA TGTGCCAGCTCTCCGGGGGGCCCGGAGAACAATGAGCAGTTCTTC.

This chain joins TRBV28 and TRBJ2-7; weak D call: TRBD2 (5 bases). The CDR3 has 14 residues. CDR1 is MDHEN, CDR2 SYDVKM, per germline. Trimming cost V 5 bases and J 0 bases, with 11 bases left between them. The CDR3 reads CASSGLLSSYEQYF. The CDR3 nucleotides are TGTGCCAGCAGTGGACTGTTGAGCTCCTACGAGCAGTACTTC.

The chain employs TRBV6-5 and TRBJ2-1, with TRBD2 matching over 12 bases. This CDR3 spans 15 amino acids. V lost 7 bases and J lost 9; bases outside the gene matches: 10. Germline CDR1 MNHEY, CDR2 SVGAGI. CDR3 sequence (DNA): TGTGCCAGCAACTTGCAAGGACTAGCGGGGAGTGAGCAGTTCTTC. This sequence encodes CASNLQGLAGSEQFF.

The chain joins TRBV11-2 to TRBJ1-4, with 7 positions matching TRBD1. The CDR3 has 15 residues. The J segment lost 7 bases and the V segment lost 1 base, leaving 6 bases of the junction unmatched. The germline V gene has CDR1 SGHAT and CDR2 FQNNGV. CDR3 DNA: TGTGCCAGCAGCTTAGCGGGGGCAGGGGGTGAAAAACTGTTTTTT. It translates to CASSLAGAGGEKLFF.

The sample holds a few counts of this clone. The sample contains more than one DNA sequence encoding this CDR3. The chain joins TRBV7-9 to TRBJ2-5; D not certain. CDR1 is SEHNR and CDR2 is FQNEAQ in the germline V gene (reference sequence). Trimming took off 3 bases at V and 4 bases at J, with 3 bases between the two ends. The CDR3 covers 11 residues. The CDR3 here is CASSFSETQYF. CDR3 bases: TGTGCCAGCAGCTTCTCAGAGACCCAGTACTTC.

The V call is TRBV11-2, the J call TRBJ2-7, with TRBD1 identical over 7 bases. The germline CDR1 and CDR2 sequences are SGHAT and FQNNGV. The CDR3 is 16 residues long. Germline trimming cut 5 bases from V and 0 bases from J; bases unmatched to any gene: 10. The CDR3 sequence is CASSPSGQLYSYEQYF. Written as DNA, the CDR3 is TGTGCCAGCAGCCCGTCGGGACAGTTGTACTCCTACGAGCAGTACTTC.

The rearrangement uses TRBV4-1 and TRBJ1-4; D perhaps matches TRBD1 (6 bases). The V and J ends lost 1 base and 3 bases respectively, with 15 bases between them. The length of the CDR3 is 17 residues. Germline CDR1 is MGHRA and CDR2 is YSYEKL. The CDR3 nucleotides are TGCGCCAGCAGCCAAGGTCAAAACAGGGTTGCTAATGAAAAACTGTTTTTT. Translating it yields CASSQGQNRVANEKLFF.

This sequence joins TRBV6-1 and TRBJ2-7; 11 bases agree with TRBD2. Trimming took 0 bases from V and 2 from J; bases not matched to a gene: 3. This CDR3 has 16 residues. CDR1 is MNHNS, CDR2 SASEGT, per germline. The CDR3 is CASSEAVAGGAYEQYF. The CDR3 DNA follows: TGTGCCAGCAGTGAAGCGGTAGCGGGAGGGGCCTACGAGCAGTACTTC.

The rearrangement joins TRBV5-8 to TRBJ1-2; D not resolved. In germline, CDR1 is SGHTS, CDR2 YDEGEE. The length of the CDR3 is 13 residues. V gave up 1 base and J gave up 5 bases, with 9 bases separating them. CDR3 amino acids: CASSLIEGYGYTF. CDR3 DNA: TGTGCCAGCAGCTTGATCGAGGGATATGGCTACACCTTC.

The chain combines TRBV10-3 with TRBJ2-7; 9 positions agree with TRBD1. The CDR3 contains 14 residues. With V trimmed by 3 bases and J by 1 base, 1 base remained unmatched. CDR1 is ENHRY and CDR2 is SYGVKD in the germline V gene. In DNA, the CDR3 is TGTGCCATCAGTGACGGACAGGGGTCCTACGAGCAGTACTTC. This encodes CAISDGQGSYEQYF.

The chain links TRBV19 to TRBJ2-2; the match to TRBD1 covers 7 bases. V dropped 4 bases and J dropped 4; count of bases not matched to a gene: 12. Germline CDR1 LNHDA, CDR2 SQIVND (reference sequence). This CDR3 has 17 residues. CDR3 region: CASSRIMRQGSTGELFF. The CDR3 region has the DNA TGTGCCAGTAGTAGGATTATGAGACAGGGATCCACCGGGGAGCTGTTTTTT.

The chain couples TRBV7-3 to TRBJ1-1; D is unclear. The V end was cut by 5 bases, the J end by 5 bases, with 12 bases between. The CDR3 runs 13 residues. Germline V gene lookup returns CDR1 SGHTA and CDR2 FQGTGA. DNA of the CDR3: TGTGCCAGCAGCCTGGAGGGCATGACTGAAGCTTTCTTT. Translating gives CASSLEGMTEAFF.

The rearrangement joins TRBV7-2 to TRBJ2-2; D ambiguous. The germline V and J ends were trimmed by 3 bases and 2 bases, with 7 bases remaining between them. Looked up from germline, CDR1 is SGHTA and CDR2 is FQGNSA. The CDR3 is 14 residues long. CDR3 region: CASSLAVNTGELFF. CDR3 coding DNA: TGTGCCAGCAGCTTGGCTGTCAACACCGGGGAGCTGTTTTTT.

This chain uses TRBV7-2 with TRBJ1-6; the D is unclear. CDR3 length equals 14 residues. The germline V gene encodes CDR1 SGHTA and CDR2 FQGNSA. Trimming took off 1 base at V and 10 bases at J, with 11 bases between the two ends. CDR3 sequence reads: CASSLVPQQSPLHF. CDR3 sequence (DNA): TGTGCCAGCAGCTTAGTGCCACAGCAGTCACCCCTCCACTTT.